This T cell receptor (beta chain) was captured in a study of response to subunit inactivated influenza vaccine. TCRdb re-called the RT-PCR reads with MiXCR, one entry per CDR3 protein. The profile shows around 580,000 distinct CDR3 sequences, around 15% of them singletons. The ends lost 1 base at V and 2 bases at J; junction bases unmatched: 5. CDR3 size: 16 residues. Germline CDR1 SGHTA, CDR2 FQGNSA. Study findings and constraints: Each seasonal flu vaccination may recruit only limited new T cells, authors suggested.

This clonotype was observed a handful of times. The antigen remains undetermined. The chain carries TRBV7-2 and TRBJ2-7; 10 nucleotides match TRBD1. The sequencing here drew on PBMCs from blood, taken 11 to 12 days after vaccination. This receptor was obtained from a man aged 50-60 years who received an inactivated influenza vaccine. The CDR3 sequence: CASSLGQGANTYEQYF. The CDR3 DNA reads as TGTGCCAGCAGCTTAGGACAGGGGGCGAATACCTACGAGCAGTACTTC.